A selection of T cell receptor beta chains follows, all from one sample in a study of T cell responses to AZD1222 COVID-19 vaccine. The repertoire was sequenced with immunoSEQ multiplex PCR; TCRdb's copy has only in-frame clones and lacks some. The sample yields about 150,000 clones, 91% seen once. The material was peripheral blood, obtained on day 0 of AZD1222 vaccination. All receptors derive from an adult in good health. Both conserved end residues are part of each CDR3. The D gene is left open where the match is weak. Not every row has a clone size; where given, it reads once, few, many or a size class.

-,17,TRBJ2-7,TRBV19,-,CASSPRLGVGTFYEQYF,TGTGCCAGTAGTCCCCGTTTGGGGGTAGGGACCTTCTACGAGCAGTACTTC
-,12,TRBJ1-2,TRBV19,-,CATRGGPYGYTF,TGTGCCACCCGGGGGGGACCCTATGGCTACACCTTC
-,14,TRBJ1-5,TRBV28,-,CASSSVTTVEPQHF,TGTGCCAGCAGTTCAGTGACAACCGTAGAGCCCCAGCATTTT
few,14,TRBJ1-4,TRBV28,-,CAISGGTTNEKLFF,TGTGCCATCTCGGGCGGTACAACTAATGAAAAACTGTTTTTT
-,15,TRBJ1-5,TRBV13,-,CASSLGPGGRQPQHF,TGTGCCAGCAGCTTAGGCCCGGGGGGGAGGCAGCCCCAGCATTTT
-,14,TRBJ1-1,TRBV7-9,-,CASSSFTAGTPAFF,TGTGCCAGCAGCTCGTTCACCGCGGGGACACCAGCTTTCTTT
once,13,TRBJ2-1,TRBV9,-,CASSVETYNEQFF,TGTGCCAGCAGCGTAGAGACCTACAATGAGCAGTTCTTC
few,13,TRBJ1-2,TRBV6-6,-,CATTPGSNYGYTF,TGTGCCACCACTCCGGGGTCTAACTATGGCTACACCTTC
once,14,TRBJ1-6,TRBV9,-,CASSARGNNSPLHF,TGTGCCAGCAGCGCCCGGGGGAATAATTCACCCCTCCACTTT
-,14,TRBJ2-4,TRBV28,-,CASRRDPSKNIQYF,TGTGCCAGCCGCCGGGACCCATCCAAAAACATTCAGTACTTC
-,12,TRBJ1-2,TRBV28,-,CASSLGGLGYTF,TGTGCCAGCAGTTTAGGGGGTCTTGGCTACACCTTC
-,14,TRBJ2-5,TRBV5-4,TRBD1,CASSPQTGRETQYF,TGTGCCAGCAGCCCTCAGACAGGGCGAGAGACCCAGTACTTC
-,15,TRBJ1-2,TRBV4-3,-,CASSQDIGREYGYTF,TGCGCCAGCAGCCAAGATATCGGCAGAGAATATGGCTACACCTTC
-,14,TRBJ2-1,TRBV5-4,TRBD2,CASTRTSGSWEQFF,TGTGCCAGCACTAGGACTAGCGGGAGTTGGGAGCAGTTCTTC
once,14,TRBJ2-6,TRBV30,-,CAWERNSGANVLTF,TGTGCCTGGGAACGTAACTCTGGGGCCAACGTCCTGACTTTC
-,14,TRBJ2-7,TRBV9,-,CASSVRPRGYEQYF,TGTGCCAGCAGCGTACGGCCCCGAGGGTACGAGCAGTACTTC
-,19,TRBJ2-6,TRBV6-2/TRBV6-3,TRBD1,CASSYHSPGTGFGANVLTF,TGTGCCAGCAGTTACCACAGTCCCGGGACAGGGTTTGGGGCCAACGTCCTGACTTTC
-,15,TRBJ2-5,TRBV7-2,TRBD2,CASSLERGPQETQYF,TGTGCCAGCAGCTTAGAGCGGGGACCCCAAGAGACCCAGTACTTC
-,13,TRBJ2-3,TRBV29-1,-,CSVDQGGTDTQYF,TGCAGCGTTGACCAGGGAGGCACAGATACGCAGTATTTT
-,17,TRBJ1-5,TRBV2,-,CASSDGVLGPYNQPQHF,TGTGCCAGCAGTGATGGAGTTCTTGGACCCTACAATCAGCCCCAGCATTTT
-,15,TRBJ2-7,TRBV5-6,-,CASSLVPGGEYEQYF,TGTGCCAGCAGCTTGGTTCCCGGGGGCGAATACGAGCAGTACTTC
once,15,TRBJ1-1,TRBV5-6,-,CASSTNVRVWEEAFF,TGTGCCAGCAGCACAAACGTCCGGGTCTGGGAAGAAGCTTTCTTT
few,14,TRBJ1-1,TRBV7-9,-,CASSPRGSSTEAFF,TGTGCCAGCAGCCCACGGGGAAGCAGCACTGAAGCTTTCTTT
-,18,TRBJ2-7,TRBV5-4,TRBD2,CASSLAPRLAGVRNEQYF,TGTGCCAGCAGCTTGGCCCCTCGACTAGCGGGAGTACGTAACGAGCAGTACTTC
-,13,TRBJ2-5,TRBV21-1,-,CASSDDPQETQYF,TGTGCCAGCAGCGACGATCCCCAAGAGACCCAGTACTTC
-,15,TRBJ1-6,TRBV6-2/TRBV6-3,-,CASSYKTAYNSPLHF,TGTGCCAGCAGTTACAAGACAGCCTATAATTCACCCCTCCACTTT
few,15,TRBJ2-7,TRBV9,TRBD1,CASSPGQGRLYEQYF,TGTGCCAGCAGCCCGGGACAGGGCCGACTCTACGAGCAGTACTTC
-,14,TRBJ2-2,TRBV13,-,CATTKPGGPGELFF,TGTGCCACTACTAAACCCGGGGGTCCCGGGGAGCTGTTTTTT
-,14,TRBJ2-2,TRBV11-1,-,CATRTDLNTGELFF,TGTGCCACCCGGACTGACTTGAACACCGGGGAGCTGTTTTTT
-,16,TRBJ1-1,TRBV7-9,-,CASSLGWGRVNTEAFF,TGTGCCAGCAGCTTGGGTTGGGGCAGGGTGAACACTGAAGCTTTCTTT
-,13,TRBJ2-3,TRBV28,-,CASSPGASPRPYF,TGTGCCAGCAGCCCTGGGGCTAGCCCTCGTCCGTATTTT
-,13,TRBJ2-3,TRBV11-2,-,CASSLDPSDTQYF,TGTGCCAGCAGCCTGGACCCCTCGGATACGCAGTATTTT
-,13,TRBJ1-1,TRBV4-3,-,CASSQERRTEAFF,TGCGCCAGCAGCCAAGAGAGACGGACTGAAGCTTTCTTT
once,18,TRBJ1-6,TRBV18,TRBD1,CASSPPRQGTVFNSPLHF,TGTGCCAGCTCACCACCCCGACAGGGAACGGTGTTTAATTCACCCCTCCACTTT
-,14,TRBJ2-1,TRBV2,-,CASSEALRASRQFF,TGTGCCAGCAGTGAAGCGCTCCGGGCGTCAAGACAGTTCTTC
-,12,TRBJ1-2,TRBV29-1,-,CSVVFRGYGYTF,TGCAGCGTTGTTTTTCGGGGGTACGGCTACACCTTC
few,14,TRBJ1-5,TRBV19,-,CASMEWGIKQPQHF,TGTGCCAGCATGGAGTGGGGGATCAAGCAGCCCCAGCATTTT
once,17,TRBJ2-1,TRBV7-2,TRBD2,CASSPSRKKRGRGEQFF,TGTGCCAGCAGCCCATCCCGGAAGAAGCGGGGCCGGGGCGAGCAGTTCTTC
-,15,TRBJ2-7,TRBV4-3,TRBD2,CASSQELAGGSEQYF,TGCGCCAGCAGCCAAGAACTAGCGGGAGGAAGCGAGCAGTACTTC
-,14,TRBJ1-5,TRBV6-5,-,CASRAGANNQPQHF,TGTGCCAGCAGGGCCGGGGCGAACAATCAGCCCCAGCATTTT
-,12,TRBJ1-2,TRBV6-1,-,CASSERVAVYTF,TGTGCCAGCAGTGAACGCGTAGCCGTTTACACCTTC
few,16,TRBJ1-6,TRBV27,TRBD1,CASSYRGGGDNSPLHF,TGTGCCAGCAGTTACAGGGGAGGTGGGGATAATTCACCCCTCCACTTT
few,12,TRBJ1-3,TRBV2,-,CASSESGNTIYF,TGTGCCAGCAGTGAATCTGGAAACACCATATATTTT
-,15,TRBJ2-5,TRBV6-5,-,CASNNPQGGIETQYF,TGTGCCAGCAACAACCCTCAGGGGGGCATAGAGACCCAGTACTTC
once,16,TRBJ2-1,TRBV6-2/TRBV6-3,TRBD2,CASSDRGLAGFDEQFF,TGTGCCAGCAGTGACCGGGGGCTAGCGGGATTCGATGAGCAGTTCTTC
-,13,TRBJ1-2,TRBV11-2,-,CASSPRETGGYTF,TGTGCCAGCAGCCCCCGGGAAACAGGGGGCTACACCTTC
-,15,TRBJ2-3,TRBV7-3,-,CASSLNRQPADTQYF,TGTGCCAGCAGCTTAAATAGACAACCCGCGGATACGCAGTATTTT
-,14,TRBJ2-7,TRBV9,TRBD1,CASSATGGRYEQYF,TGTGCCAGCAGCGCAACAGGGGGCCGGTACGAGCAGTACTTC
-,15,TRBJ1-4,TRBV12-5,TRBD1,CASGLGTGLGEKLFF,TGTGCTAGTGGTTTAGGGACAGGATTGGGGGAAAAACTGTTTTTT
once,15,TRBJ2-3,TRBV5-1,-,CASSLVRVITDTQYF,TGCGCCAGCAGCTTGGTTCGCGTAATTACAGATACGCAGTATTTT
-,13,TRBJ2-3,TRBV12-3/TRBV12-4,-,CASSPAGTDTQYF,TGTGCCAGCAGTCCGGCCGGAACAGATACGCAGTATTTT
few,14,TRBJ2-5,TRBV19,-,CASSIGLRWETQYF,TGTGCCAGTAGTATTGGGCTTAGGTGGGAGACCCAGTACTTC
-,19,TRBJ2-2,TRBV7-2,TRBD2,CASSSRQGLAGGLGRELFF,TGTGCCAGCAGCTCGCGCCAGGGACTAGCGGGAGGGCTTGGCCGGGAGCTGTTTTTT